These 5 T cell receptor beta chains came from one sample sequenced in a study of OX40 agonist ivuxolimab in advanced cancers. Only in-frame clones appear in the TCRdb table, and some are missing; sequencing was by immunoSEQ multiplex PCR. This table holds roughly 50,000 clones, roughly 83% found once. The specimen was CD4+ or CD8+ T cells sorted from blood, collected in a trial of the OX40 agonist ivuxolimab. These receptors originate from an adult with an advanced solid tumor such as melanoma, head and neck, liver or kidney cancer.

CDR3 in DNA: TGTGCCAGCAGTTCCGGGACTTTCCAAGAGACCCAGTACTTC. Encoded protein: CASSSGTFQETQYF. The chain carries TRBV28 and TRBJ2-5, with D tentatively TRBD2 (6 bases). Germline CDR1 is MDHEN and CDR2 is SYDVKM. Trimming stripped 4 bases from V and 1 base from J, with 10 bases between. CDR3 length: 14 amino acids.

The gene calls are TRBV6-1 and TRBJ2-7; D not certain. Germline-derived CDR1 and CDR2 are MNHNS and SASEGT. The germline V and J ends were trimmed by 2 bases and 7 bases, with 6 bases remaining between them. CDR3 length: 11 residues. The CDR3 DNA sequence: TGTGCCAGCAGTGAATTTGCGGAGCAGTACTTC. Translated, it gives CASSEFAEQYF.

The chain employs TRBV2 and TRBJ1-3, with unresolved D. This CDR3 spans 17 amino acids. In germline, CDR1 is SNHLY, CDR2 FYNNEI. Trimming took 0 bases from V and 7 from J, leaving 19 bases between them. The CDR3 is CASSEAAMGSGSNTIYF. CDR3 coding DNA: TGTGCCAGCAGTGAAGCCGCCATGGGTTCCGGCAGCAACACCATATATTTT.

The gene calls are TRBV5-4 and TRBJ2-1; TRBD2 is a possible D gene (6 bases). CDR3 length: 15 residues. Germline V CDR1 and CDR2: SGHNT, YYREEE (reference sequence). Trimming stripped 7 bases from V and 1 base from J, with 15 bases between. The CDR3 DNA follows: TGTGCCAGCTTTAACCGGGACTTTTCCTACAATGAGCAGTTCTTC. This gives the protein CASFNRDFSYNEQFF. Full variable domain (missing parts from reference TRBV5-4 and TRBJ2-1): ETGVTQSPTHLIKTRGQQVTLRCSSQSGHNTVSWYQQALGQGPQFIFQYYREEENGRGNFPPRFSGLQFPNYSSELNVNALELDDSALYLCASFNRDFSYNEQFFGPGTRLTVL.

The chain carries TRBV28 and TRBJ1-5, with 7 bases matching TRBD1. This CDR3 region has 17 residues. Losses at the gene ends were 6 bases for V and 7 bases for J; bases not matched to a gene: 18. Germline assignment: CDR1 MDHEN and CDR2 SYDVKM. CDR3 sequence: CASSSSPEVTGYQPQHF. The CDR3 bases are TGTGCCAGCAGCAGTTCCCCTGAGGTGACAGGGTACCAGCCCCAGCATTTT.